The sequence of this T cell receptor (beta chain) was determined in a study of T cells in tuberculosis. TCRdb's copy holds only in-frame clones and misses some; the assay was immunoSEQ multiplex PCR. This repertoire shows around 38,000 clones, around 95% found once; its top ten account for about 3.7%. Sequenced sample: PBMCs. The clonotype originates from a donor aged 10 to 29 with latent tuberculosis or without tuberculosis infection.

CDR3 nucleotide sequence: TGTGCCAGCAGCCCAGGTGGAGGAACAGATACGCAGTATTTT. Translated, it gives CASSPGGGTDTQYF. The rearrangement joins TRBV9 to TRBJ2-3; tentatively, D is TRBD2 (5 bases). The CDR3 has 14 residues. In germline, CDR1 is SGDLS, CDR2 YYNGEE. V lost 4 bases and J lost 3, with 12 bases in between. Full variable domain (outside the CDR3, taken from reference TRBV9 and TRBJ2-3): DSGVTQTPKHLITATGQRVTLRCSPRSGDLSVYWYQQSLDQGLQFLIQYYNGEERAKGNILERFSAQQFPDLHSELNLSSLELGDSALYFCASSPGGGTDTQYFGPGTRLTVL.